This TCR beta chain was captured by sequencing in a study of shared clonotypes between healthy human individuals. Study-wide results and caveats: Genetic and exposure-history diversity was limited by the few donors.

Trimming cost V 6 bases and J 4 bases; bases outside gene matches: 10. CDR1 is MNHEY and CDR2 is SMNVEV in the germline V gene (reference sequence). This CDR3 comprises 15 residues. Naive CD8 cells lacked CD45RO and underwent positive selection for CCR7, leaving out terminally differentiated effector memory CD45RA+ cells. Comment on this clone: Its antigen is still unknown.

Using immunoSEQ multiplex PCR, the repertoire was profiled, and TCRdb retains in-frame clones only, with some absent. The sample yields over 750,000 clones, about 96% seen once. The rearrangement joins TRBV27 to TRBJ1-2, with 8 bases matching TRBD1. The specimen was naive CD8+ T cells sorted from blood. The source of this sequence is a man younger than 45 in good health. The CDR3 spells CASSPSQGAPYGYTF. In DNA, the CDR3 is TGTGCCAGCAGCCCCAGCCAGGGGGCGCCCTATGGCTACACCTTC.